The rows below give T cell receptor beta chains drawn from one sample of a study of blood T cell repertoires in COVID-19. Generated by immunoSEQ multiplex PCR, the TCRdb table keeps only in-frame clones and is missing some. The repertoire has some 330,000 clones, around 90% of them found once; the top ten carry around a sixth. The sample comprised PBMCs or T cells enriched from blood (not recorded which). The origin of the receptors is a woman under 40 who had recovered from COVID-19. The CDR3 runs from the conserved cysteine through the conserved F or W. The order of the fields is V gene, J gene, D gene, clone size, CDR3 protein, CDR3 DNA. D genes are given only for firm matches. A clone size is listed for some rows: how often the clone was seen (once, few, many), or a class if it is expanded.

TRBV4-3,TRBJ2-3,TRBD2,-,CASSHPEGSGSLIGTDTQYF,TGCGCCAGCAGCCACCCGGAGGGTAGCGGGAGCTTGATAGGGACAGATACGCAGTATTTT
TRBV7-8,TRBJ2-6,-,-,CASSLVRGLNSGANVLTF,TGTGCCAGCAGCTTAGTACGGGGTCTGAACTCTGGGGCCAACGTCCTGACTTTC
TRBV28,TRBJ1-1,TRBD1,-,CASRTLQGEGTEAFF,TGTGCCAGCAGAACGCTACAGGGGGAAGGCACTGAAGCTTTCTTT
TRBV7-2,TRBJ1-2,-,-,CASSSGPGPSF,TGTGCCAGCAGCTCAGGGCCAGGACCCTCCTTC
TRBV6-1,TRBJ2-4,TRBD1,-,CASSDISGTGLNIQYF,TGTGCCAGCAGTGATATATCCGGGACAGGGTTAAACATTCAGTACTTC
TRBV9,TRBJ2-1,TRBD2,-,CASSARLAGDYNEQFF,TGTGCCAGCAGCGCCCGACTAGCGGGAGACTACAATGAGCAGTTCTTC
TRBV5-1,TRBJ2-1,TRBD1,-,CASSAIPGQGRFGEQFF,TGCGCCAGCAGCGCTATACCGGGACAGGGACGCTTTGGTGAGCAGTTCTTC
TRBV28,TRBJ1-2,-,-,CASSLGGERGYTF,TGTGCCAGCAGTTTAGGAGGGGAGAGGGGCTACACCTTC
TRBV18,TRBJ2-5,-,-,CASSLSVQETQYF,TGTGCCAGCTCACTGAGCGTTCAAGAGACCCAGTACTTC
TRBV6-5,TRBJ1-4,-,-,CASSFFGATNEKLFF,TGTGCCAGCAGTTTCTTCGGGGCAACTAATGAAAAACTGTTTTTT
TRBV6-5,TRBJ1-5,TRBD1,-,CASSQPGQRNQPQHF,TGTGCCAGCAGCCAACCGGGACAGAGAAATCAGCCCCAGCATTTT
TRBV21-1,TRBJ2-1,-,-,CASSKDGLAGVVQNEQFF,TGTGCCAGCAGCAAAGATGGACTAGCGGGGGTAGTACAGAATGAGCAGTTCTTC
TRBV19,TRBJ1-6,TRBD1,-,CASSITTGPSDSPLHF,TGTGCCAGTAGTATTACGACAGGGCCGAGCGATTCACCCCTCCACTTT
TRBV3-1/TRBV3-2,TRBJ1-3,-,-,CASTPTGFRTGNTIYF,TGTGCCAGCACCCCAACGGGGTTTAGGACGGGAAACACCATATATTTT
TRBV21-1,TRBJ1-5,-,-,CASSNVRAVSNQPQHF,TGTGCCAGCAGCAATGTGAGGGCAGTTTCCAATCAGCCCCAGCATTTT
TRBV6-5,TRBJ2-1,-,few,CASSSPAGSYNEQFF,TGTGCCAGCAGCTCCCCCGCGGGGTCCTACAATGAGCAGTTCTTC
TRBV10-3,TRBJ2-2,-,-,CAISESWGVNTGELFF,TGTGCCATCAGTGAGTCGTGGGGGGTGAACACCGGGGAGCTGTTTTTT
TRBV30,TRBJ1-1,-,-,CAWSVRRGGAFF,TGTGCCTGGAGTGTACGGCGCGGAGGAGCTTTCTTT
TRBV5-1,TRBJ1-5,TRBD1,-,CASSLGQPNQPQHF,TGCGCCAGCAGCCTGGGACAGCCTAATCAGCCCCAGCATTTT
TRBV5-4,TRBJ2-3,-,-,CASSLGLRTIHTDTQYF,TGTGCCAGCAGCCTGGGACTCAGGACTATTCACACAGATACGCAGTATTTT